Sequencing of this T cell receptor (beta chain) was carried out in a study of blood T cell repertoires in COVID-19. Study at large: The study drew acute and convalescent COVID-19 samples from the United States, Italy and Spain.

Losses at the gene ends were 2 bases for V and 4 bases for J; bases not matched to a gene: 14. Looked up from germline, CDR1 is SGHTA and CDR2 is FQGNSA. The CDR3 loop spans 18 amino acids. Original handling: Nucleated cell number was recorded as an estimate derived from reference gene primer amplification. Sequencing used immunoSEQ multiplex PCR; TCRdb keeps in-frame clones, though not all of them. V and J calls plus clone size are reproduced from that table; the DNA served to infer D and trimming. The data show approximately 300,000 clones, approximately 85% seen once. Sequencing was performed on peripheral blood. The rearrangement links TRBV7-2 to TRBJ2-7, with 10 bases matching TRBD2. This TCR was recovered from a woman aged 50 to 65 with acute or convalescent COVID-19. In DNA form, the CDR3 reads TGTGCCAGCAGCTTAAACCCCCCGGCTAGCGGGAGTACTTACGAGCAGTACTTC. Its translation: CASSLNPPASGSTYEQYF.